The rows below give T cell receptor beta chains drawn from one sample of a study of control samples from healthy donors and cancer patients. Sequenced by immunoSEQ multiplex PCR; TCRdb stores in-frame clones only, minus some. The table has roughly 49,000 clones, around nine tenths seen once. Specimen: PBMCs. These receptors were taken from a man aged 25-40 years with colorectal cancer. CDR3s include the opening cysteine and the closing phenylalanine or tryptophan. The D gene is left open where the match is weak. Size tells how often a clone was seen (once, few, many) or the class of an expanded clone, and some rows leave it out.

size,V,J,D,length,CDR3,DNA
few,TRBV30,TRBJ1-3,NA,14,CALLYKSSGNTIYF,TGTGCCCTCTTGTACAAATCCTCTGGAAACACCATATATTTT
NA,TRBV20-1,TRBJ1-1,NA,9,CSVGAAAFF,TGCAGTGTGGGGGCAGCAGCTTTCTTT
NA,TRBV24-1,TRBJ1-5,NA,12,CATSESNQPQHF,TGTGCCACCAGTGAGTCTAATCAGCCCCAGCATTTT
NA,TRBV14,TRBJ2-7,NA,14,CASSPTGYRPEQYF,TGTGCCAGCAGCCCCACGGGGTACCGCCCCGAGCAGTACTTC
NA,TRBV24-1,TRBJ2-3,NA,13,CATSGGFTDTQYF,TGTGCCACCAGTGGAGGGTTCACAGATACGCAGTATTTT
NA,TRBV6-6,TRBJ2-7,NA,13,CASSYSGSYEQYF,TGTGCCAGCAGTTACTCGGGTTCCTACGAGCAGTACTTC
NA,TRBV5-8,TRBJ2-7,NA,12,CASSRYGYEQYF,TGTGCCAGCAGCCGGTACGGTTACGAGCAGTACTTC
NA,TRBV27,TRBJ1-5,TRBD1,15,CATRQGVYANQPQHF,TGTGCCACCCGTCAGGGGGTATACGCAAATCAGCCCCAGCATTTT
NA,TRBV7-6,TRBJ1-2,TRBD1,17,CASSSLGTDRGLYGYTF,TGTGCCAGCAGCTCCCTGGGGACCGACAGGGGGCTCTATGGCTACACCTTC
NA,TRBV3-1/TRBV3-2,TRBJ1-6,TRBD1,17,CASSQVMPGGPNSPLHF,TGTGCCAGCAGCCAAGTTATGCCAGGGGGCCCTAATTCACCCCTCCACTTT
NA,TRBV15,TRBJ1-2,TRBD1,13,CATSTITGEGYTF,TGTGCCACCAGCACGATAACAGGGGAAGGCTACACCTTC
NA,TRBV5-6,TRBJ1-3,NA,17,CASSLNPGNIAGNTIYF,TGTGCCAGCAGCTTGAACCCAGGGAACATCGCTGGAAACACCATATATTTT
NA,TRBV5-4,TRBJ2-6,TRBD2,18,CASSLRAGGPPGANVLTF,TGTGCCAGCAGCTTGCGGGCGGGGGGGCCGCCTGGGGCCAACGTCCTGACTTTC
NA,TRBV4-1,TRBJ1-3,NA,16,CASSQGTGSSGNTIYF,TGCGCCAGCAGCCAGGGAACAGGGAGCTCTGGAAACACCATATATTTT
NA,TRBV15,TRBJ1-1,NA,19,CATSRDRGQGWIMNTEAFF,TGTGCCACCAGCAGAGATCGTGGGCAGGGGTGGATCATGAACACTGAAGCTTTCTTT
once,TRBV24-1,TRBJ1-2,NA,14,CATSDYGREYGYTF,TGTGCCACCAGTGATTATGGCAGGGAATATGGCTACACCTTC
NA,TRBV29-1,TRBJ1-5,TRBD1,13,CSAGQGRGQPQHF,TGCAGCGCCGGACAGGGGCGAGGTCAGCCCCAGCATTTT
NA,TRBV12-5,TRBJ2-7,TRBD1,14,CASGPLDRAYEQYF,TGTGCTAGTGGTCCCCTGGACAGGGCGTACGAGCAGTACTTC
NA,TRBV29-1,TRBJ1-3,NA,13,CSVEKEAGNTIYF,TGCAGCGTTGAGAAAGAGGCTGGAAACACCATATATTTT
NA,TRBV28,TRBJ2-2,TRBD1,16,CASRFKGQGHHGELFF,TGTGCCAGCAGATTTAAGGGACAGGGGCATCACGGGGAGCTGTTTTTT
NA,TRBV4-1,TRBJ1-4,NA,16,CASSQEQGPVNEKLFF,TGCGCCAGCAGCCAAGAACAGGGACCCGTTAATGAAAAACTGTTTTTT
NA,TRBV7-2,TRBJ1-3,NA,16,CASSLASGFSGNTIYF,TGTGCCAGCAGCTTAGCGTCAGGGTTCTCTGGAAACACCATATATTTT
NA,TRBV7-8,TRBJ2-6,NA,19,CASSSGQILINSGANVLTF,TGTGCCAGCAGCTCAGGACAGATACTTATAAACTCTGGGGCCAACGTCCTGACTTTC
once,TRBV19,TRBJ2-7,TRBD1,14,CASSPRTGGYEQYF,TGTGCCAGTAGTCCTCGGACAGGAGGCTACGAGCAGTACTTC
NA,TRBV24-1,TRBJ2-2,NA,15,CATSDTGLDTGELFF,TGTGCCACCAGTGATACAGGGTTGGACACCGGGGAGCTGTTTTTT
once,TRBV5-1,TRBJ1-2,TRBD1,15,CASSSLGGTGYGYTF,TGCGCCAGCAGCTCCCTCGGGGGGACAGGATATGGCTACACCTTC
NA,TRBV25-1,TRBJ1-4,NA,15,CASSTVGGREEKLFF,TGTGCCAGCAGTACCGTAGGGGGAAGAGAGGAAAAACTGTTTTTT
NA,TRBV27,TRBJ2-3,TRBD2,16,CTSKRASGGLQDTQYF,TGTACCTCAAAACGGGCTAGCGGGGGCCTACAAGATACGCAGTATTTT
few,TRBV6-5,TRBJ2-1,NA,13,CASSYSIQAEQFF,TGTGCCAGCAGTTACTCGATTCAGGCTGAGCAGTTCTTC
once,TRBV29-1,TRBJ1-2,NA,11,CSVGIIWEYTF,TGCAGCGTTGGCATCATTTGGGAATACACCTTC
NA,TRBV6-1,TRBJ2-5,NA,13,CASSEAGRETQYF,TGTGCCAGCAGTGAAGCGGGGCGCGAGACCCAGTACTTC
NA,TRBV18,TRBJ1-1,NA,13,CASSPYLNTEAFF,TGTGCCAGCTCACCATATCTGAACACTGAAGCTTTCTTT
NA,TRBV12-3/TRBV12-4,TRBJ1-2,TRBD1,13,CASSQDRVYGYTF,TGTGCCAGCAGCCAGGACAGGGTCTATGGCTACACCTTC
NA,TRBV5-4,TRBJ1-1,NA,11,CASSLDGGAFF,TGTGCCAGCAGCTTGGATGGGGGAGCTTTCTTT
NA,TRBV19,TRBJ2-2,NA,15,CASSQTDLVTGELFF,TGTGCCAGTAGTCAGACGGATTTGGTCACCGGGGAGCTGTTTTTT
NA,TRBV7-2,TRBJ2-5,TRBD2,15,CASSLSGGHQETQYF,TGTGCCAGCAGCTTAAGCGGGGGCCACCAAGAGACCCAGTACTTC